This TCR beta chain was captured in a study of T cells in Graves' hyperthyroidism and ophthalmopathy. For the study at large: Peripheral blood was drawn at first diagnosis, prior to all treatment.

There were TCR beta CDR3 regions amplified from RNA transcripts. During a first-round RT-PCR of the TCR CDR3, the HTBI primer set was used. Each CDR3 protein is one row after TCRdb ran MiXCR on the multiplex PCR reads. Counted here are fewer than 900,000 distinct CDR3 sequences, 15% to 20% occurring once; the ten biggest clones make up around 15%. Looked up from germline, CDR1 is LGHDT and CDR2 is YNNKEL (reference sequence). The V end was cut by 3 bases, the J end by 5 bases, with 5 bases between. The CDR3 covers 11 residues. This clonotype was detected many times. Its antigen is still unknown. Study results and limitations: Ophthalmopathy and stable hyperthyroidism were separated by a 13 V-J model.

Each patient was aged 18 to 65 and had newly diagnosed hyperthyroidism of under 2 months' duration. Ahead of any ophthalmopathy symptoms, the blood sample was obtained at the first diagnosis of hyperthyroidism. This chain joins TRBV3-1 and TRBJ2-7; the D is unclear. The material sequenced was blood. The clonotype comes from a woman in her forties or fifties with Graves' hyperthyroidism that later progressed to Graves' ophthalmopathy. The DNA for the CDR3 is TGTGCCAGCAGCCATTTTGACGAGCAGTACTTC. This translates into CASSHFDEQYF.